This entry lists 26 T cell receptor beta chains sequenced from one sample in a study of radiation and T cells in renal cell carcinoma. Sequenced by immunoSEQ multiplex PCR; TCRdb stores in-frame clones only, minus some. Of more than 75,000 clones in the sample, 82% were seen once. The time point denotes: baseline pretreatment blood. Sample treatment: 15 Gy SBRT to primary tumor, nephrectomy 4 weeks later. The sequencing used blood, collected from a patient whose treatment included radiotherapy and nephrectomy. All receptors derive from a man in his sixties with renal cell carcinoma.

Only one count was recorded for this clone. The J gene is TRBJ2-7, the V gene TRBV6-5; no reliable D call. The germline V gene has CDR1 MNHEY and CDR2 SVGAGI. V dropped 5 bases and J dropped 2 bases, with 13 bases sitting between them. This CDR3 is built from 14 residues. The CDR3 DNA reads TGTGCCAGCAGTGCGCCGATAAAGCCCTACGAGCAGTACTTC. This sequence encodes CASSAPIKPYEQYF.

The chain joins TRBV6-5 to TRBJ2-7; D perhaps matches TRBD1 (6 bases). The V end was cut by 5 bases, the J end by 3 bases, with 14 bases between. Germline V lookup: CDR1 MNHEY, CDR2 SVGAGI. The CDR3 covers 14 residues. The CDR3 region has the DNA TGTGCCAGCAGTGGTCGGACAGACTTCTACGAGCAGTACTTC. Translation: CASSGRTDFYEQYF.

The rearrangement uses TRBV5-1 and TRBJ2-1; D possibly corresponds to TRBD1 (6 bases). Germline-derived CDR1 and CDR2 are SGHRS and YFSETQ. The CDR3 length is 12 residues. V gave up 3 bases and J gave up 8 bases, with 9 bases separating them. The CDR3 protein is CASSSGVDEQFF. The CDR3 DNA sequence: TGCGCCAGCAGCTCAGGGGTCGATGAGCAGTTCTTC.

This rearrangement joins TRBV9 to TRBJ2-3; TRBD2 agrees at 9 bases. The CDR3 loop spans 15 amino acids. CDR1 is SGDLS and CDR2 is YYNGEE in the germline V gene. The trim removed 0 bases at V and 6 bases at J, leaving 5 bases unmatched. CDR3 DNA: TGTGCCAGCAGCGTAGTTGCGGGAGGGCCGGATACGCAGTATTTT. As protein: CASSVVAGGPDTQYF.

The CDR3 DNA reads as TGTGCCAGCAGTCCCATTGGGCAGCCCCCAGAGACCCAGTACTTC. This encodes CASSPIGQPPETQYF. The genes are TRBV7-6 and TRBJ2-5; D gene uncertain. The germline CDR1 and CDR2 sequences are SGHVS and FNYEAQ. Trimming left V 6 bases short and J 4 bases short, with 18 bases between. CDR3 length: 15 residues.

A few counts support this clone. The chain carries TRBV11-3 and TRBJ2-5, with D hard to call. Germline-derived CDR1 and CDR2 are SGHNT and YENEEA. Trimming removed 1 base at V and 1 base at J, with 4 bases between. The CDR3 spans 13 residues. CDR3: CASSLGVQETQYF. Written as DNA, the CDR3 is TGTGCCAGCAGCTTAGGAGTCCAAGAGACCCAGTACTTC.

The chain uses TRBV6-5 and TRBJ2-7, with D unclear. The V and J ends lost 0 bases and 4 bases respectively, with 10 bases between them. The CDR3 is 14 amino acids. The germline CDR1 and CDR2 sequences are MNHEY and SVGAGI. The CDR3 DNA reads as TGTGCCAGCAGTTACTCGATATTCGGGTACGAGCAGTACTTC. This encodes CASSYSIFGYEQYF.

The V gene is TRBV7-2, the J gene TRBJ2-1, with D possibly being TRBD1 or TRBD2 (5 bases each). CDR1 and CDR2 from the germline V gene are SGHTA and FQGNSA. Trimming shortened V by 6 bases and J by 4 bases, and 19 bases separated the two germline ends. The CDR3 is 16 residues long. The CDR3 protein is CASSRNGDLGYNEQFF. The DNA of the CDR3 is TGTGCCAGCAGTCGGAACGGGGACCTGGGGTACAATGAGCAGTTCTTC.

The chain links TRBV15 to TRBJ2-7; TRBD1 agrees at 8 bases. This CDR3 has 15 residues. The trim removed 3 bases at V and 3 bases at J, leaving 7 bases unmatched. CDR1 is LNHNV and CDR2 is YYDKDF in the germline V gene (reference sequence). The DNA of the CDR3 is TGTGCCACCAGCAGGGACAGGGACCCCCTCTACGAGCAGTACTTC. Residues: CATSRDRDPLYEQYF.

CDR3 coding DNA: TGTGCCAGCAGCTTAGTTCCAGCCCAAGACCTAAGGAGCTCCTACGAGCAGTACTTC. This translates into CASSLVPAQDLRSSYEQYF. This chain uses TRBV7-6 with TRBJ2-7; D remains ambiguous. With 1 base removed from V and 0 bases from J, the gap between germline ends came to 22 bases. Looked up from germline, CDR1 is SGHVS and CDR2 is FNYEAQ. CDR3 size: 19 residues.

The J gene is TRBJ1-3, the V gene TRBV5-1; 7 bases map to TRBD1. After removal of 0 bases from V and 3 bases from J, the junction contained 3 bases not matched to a gene. CDR3 size: 15 residues. Germline lookup yields CDR1 SGHRS and CDR2 YFSETQ. CDR3 DNA sequence: TGCGCCAGCAGCTTGGGAGGGACAGTTGGAAACACCATATATTTT. As protein: CASSLGGTVGNTIYF.

The chain combines TRBV5-4 with TRBJ2-6; 7 nucleotides line up with TRBD1. V dropped 7 bases and J dropped 0; count of bases not matched to a gene: 10. This CDR3 is built from 17 residues. From germline, CDR1 is SGHNT and CDR2 YYREEE (reference sequence). The CDR3 nucleotides read TGTGCCAGCTTCGAACAGGGGTGGATCTCTGGGGCCAACGTCCTGACTTTC. It translates to CASFEQGWISGANVLTF.

The V and J genes are TRBV4-2 and TRBJ2-1; 10 bases line up with TRBD2. Germline trimming cut 1 base from V and 5 bases from J; bases unmatched to any gene: 5. The CDR3 sequence is 16 residues long. Germline assignment: CDR1 LGHNA and CDR2 YNFKEQ. CDR3 sequence reads: CASSQVSGRADNEQFF. The CDR3 nucleotides are TGTGCCAGCAGCCAAGTAAGCGGGAGGGCCGACAATGAGCAGTTCTTC.

The chain has TRBV6-1 and TRBJ2-7; D unresolved. V was clipped by 8 bases and J by 3 bases, with 14 bases between them. This CDR3 spans 13 amino acids. Germline CDR1 and CDR2: MNHNS and SASEGT. The DNA of the CDR3 is TGTGCCAGCGGAAGGGCCCCTTACTACGAGCAGTACTTC. It is translated as CASGRAPYYEQYF.

The chain is built from TRBV4-2 and TRBJ1-3; 7 bases line up with TRBD1. The V and J ends lost 5 bases and 1 base, in that order; junction bases with no gene match: 5. This CDR3 comprises 15 residues. CDR1 is LGHNA, CDR2 YNFKEQ, per germline. In nucleotides, the CDR3 is TGTGCCAGCAGCGGACCAGGGGGATCTGGAAACACCATATATTTT. As protein: CASSGPGGSGNTIYF.

This clone appeared a few times. The V call is TRBV28, the J call TRBJ2-7; 7 bases map to TRBD1. Germline trimming cut 4 bases from V and 4 bases from J; bases unmatched to any gene: 10. This CDR3 is built from 15 residues. Germline loops: CDR1 MDHEN, CDR2 SYDVKM. The CDR3 nucleotides read TGTGCCAGCAGTTCCTATAACAGGGGTACGTACGAGCAGTACTTC. The encoded protein is CASSSYNRGTYEQYF. The full variable domain, in which reference TRBV28 and TRBJ2-7 provide the parts outside the CDR3, is DVKVTQSSRYLVKRTGEKVFLECVQDMDHENMFWYRQDPGLGLRLIYFSYDVKMKEKGDIPEGYSVSREKKERFSLILESASTNQTSMYLCASSSYNRGTYEQYFGPGTRLTVT.

As to this clone: Other DNA sequences from this sample encode an identical CDR3 as well. The chain employs TRBV27 and TRBJ1-2; weak D call: TRBD1 (6 bases). The V gene lost 5 bases and the J gene lost 4 bases, with 11 bases spanning the gap. Germline values: CDR1 MNHEY, CDR2 SMNVEV (reference sequence). The CDR3 covers 13 residues. The CDR3 is CASSVTGSYGYTF. CDR3 sequence (DNA): TGTGCCAGCAGTGTGACAGGTAGCTATGGCTACACCTTC.

V and J are TRBV29-1 and TRBJ1-2; 7 nucleotides agree with TRBD1. The CDR3 loop spans 13 amino acids. V was pared by 2 bases and J by 4 bases, with 4 bases of the junction left unmatched. CDR1 and CDR2 from the germline V gene are SQVTM and ANQGSEA. The CDR3 DNA reads TGCAGCGTTGAAACGGGACAGACCTATGGCTACACCTTC. This gives the protein CSVETGQTYGYTF.

The chain employs TRBV10-3 and TRBJ2-1, with D hard to call. V lost 3 bases and J 7 bases, leaving 13 bases between the germline ends. Germline CDR1 and CDR2: ENHRY and SYGVKD. The CDR3 extends over 14 amino acids. This CDR3 reads CAISEPNRRNEQFF. In DNA form, the CDR3 reads TGTGCCATCAGTGAACCCAACAGAAGAAATGAGCAGTTCTTC.

DNA for the CDR3: TGTGCTAGTGGTGAGGGACAGGGTTACAATGAGCAGTTCTTC. Translation gives CASGEGQGYNEQFF. The V and J genes are TRBV12-5 and TRBJ2-1, with 9 nucleotides matching TRBD1. This CDR3 is built from 14 residues. From germline, CDR1 is LGHNT and CDR2 FRNRAP. Trimming removed 5 bases from V and 4 bases from J; junction bases left unmatched: 3.

The rearrangement uses TRBV7-9 and TRBJ1-1; the D gene is possibly TRBD1 (5 bases). The germline V gene has CDR1 SEHNR and CDR2 FQNEAQ (reference sequence). V was clipped by 4 bases and J by 5 bases, with 17 bases between them. The CDR3 covers 15 residues. CDR3 nucleotides: TGTGCCAGCAGCTACCCCACCATCGGGGGGACTGAAGCTTTCTTT. Translated, it gives CASSYPTIGGTEAFF.

This clone appeared a single time. The rearrangement links TRBV4-1 to TRBJ2-7; D is possibly TRBD1 (5 bases). V was shortened by 0 bases and J by 3 bases, with 9 bases between the two germline ends. Germline V lookup: CDR1 MGHRA, CDR2 YSYEKL. The CDR3 has 14 amino acids. The CDR3 loop is CASSQEWGSYEQYF. DNA for the CDR3: TGCGCCAGCAGCCAAGAGTGGGGCAGCTACGAGCAGTACTTC.

This chain uses TRBV2 with TRBJ2-3, with 14 bases matching TRBD2. V was clipped by 5 bases and J by 3 bases; unmatched bases: 4. This CDR3 is built from 16 residues. Per germline, CDR1 SNHLY and CDR2 FYNNEI. CDR3 loop: CASSPGLAGGTDTQYF. CDR3 DNA: TGTGCCAGCAGTCCTGGACTAGCGGGAGGTACAGATACGCAGTATTTT. Looking up the rest from reference TRBV2 and TRBJ2-3 gives the full variable domain: EPEVTQTPSHQVTQMGQEVILRCVPISNHLYFYWYRQILGQKVEFLVSFYNNEISEKSEIFDDQFSVERPDGSNFTLKIRSTKLEDSAMYFCASSPGLAGGTDTQYFGPGTRLTVL.

The chain recombines TRBV15 with TRBJ2-3; 9 bases agree with TRBD1. Germline V gene data show CDR1 as LNHNV and CDR2 as YYDKDF (reference sequence). CDR3 length: 16 residues. Germline trimming cut 3 bases from V and 10 bases from J; bases unmatched to any gene: 14. CDR3 coding DNA: TGTGCCACCAGCAGCCAGGCCGGGACAGGGAACCTTGCGCAGTATTTT. Protein product: CATSSQAGTGNLAQYF.

The chain couples TRBV5-8 to TRBJ2-7, with 9 positions matching TRBD1. This CDR3 is built from 14 residues. J was trimmed by 7 bases and V by 4 bases; bases with no gene match: 9. Germline V gene data show CDR1 as SGHTS and CDR2 as YDEGEE. This chain's CDR3 is CASSLDRGHREQYF. CDR3 nucleotide sequence: TGTGCCAGCAGCCTGGACAGGGGCCACCGGGAGCAGTACTTC.

This clone turned up a few times. V gene TRBV5-1 combines with J gene TRBJ2-2; 8 bases are a match to TRBD2. Germline-derived CDR1 and CDR2 are SGHRS and YFSETQ. This CDR3 has 15 amino acids. Losses at the gene ends were 5 bases for V and 1 base for J; bases not matched to a gene: 4. CDR3 protein: CASRLLAENTGELFF. In DNA, the CDR3 is TGCGCCAGCAGGTTACTAGCGGAGAACACCGGGGAGCTGTTTTTT.